This is a list of T cell receptor beta chains from one sample in a study of human T cells and chemical hapten exposure. Via MiXCR, TCRdb re-called the RACE reads, giving one row per CDR3 protein. The sample includes tens of thousands of distinct CDR3 sequences, about 8.9% of them seen just once. Specimen: whole blood, collected in connection with sensitization to the hapten diphenylcyclopropenone (DPC). These receptors were obtained from a woman between 40 and 50 years old with alopecia areata. Some clones in this sample may be carry-over from other donors' samples. The CDR3 runs from the conserved cysteine through the conserved F or W. Fields, in order: V gene, clone size, D gene, J gene, CDR3 protein, CDR3 DNA. A D gene is named only where the DNA matches it firmly. Part of the rows lack a size; the others show once, few, many or a class for expanded clones.

>TRBV27|many|TRBD2|TRBJ2-4
CANPLDAGGSFQYF
TGTGCCAACCCCCTGGATGCGGGGGGGAGTTTTCAGTACTTC
>TRBV14|NA|NA|TRBJ2-1
CASSQEQGAYNEQFF
TGTGCCAGCAGCCAGGAACAAGGGGCCTACAATGAGCAGTTCTTC
>TRBV9|NA|NA|TRBJ2-5
CASSVSRDSQTQHF
TGTGCCAGCAGCGTAAGCCGAGACTCCCAGACCCAGCACTTC
>TRBV27|many|NA|TRBJ2-7
CASSFSQATGEQYF
TGTGCCAGCAGTTTTTCCCAGGCTACAGGGGAGCAGTACTTC
>TRBV3-1|NA|NA|TRBJ1-4
CASSQGGSNEKLFF
TGTGCCAGCAGCCAAGGAGGGTCTAATGAAAAACTGTTTTTT
>TRBV5-4|many|TRBD1|TRBJ1-2
CASSLMTGGNYGYTF
TGTGCCAGCAGCTTGATGACAGGGGGCAACTATGGCTACACCTTC
>TRBV11-2|many|NA|TRBJ2-3
CASSVLSGGSRTDTQYF
TGTGCCAGCAGCGTACTTAGCGGAGGGAGCCGCACAGATACGCAGTATTTT
>TRBV3-1|NA|NA|TRBJ1-2
CASSRTGEVGYTF
TGTGCCAGCAGCCGGACGGGGGAAGTAGGCTACACCTTC
>TRBV20-1|many|NA|TRBJ1-1
CSATTEEAFF
TGCAGTGCCACGACCGAGGAAGCTTTCTTT
>TRBV10-3|many|TRBD1|TRBJ1-2
CAIRGDRAGNYGYTF
TGTGCCATCAGGGGGGACAGGGCGGGTAACTATGGCTACACCTTC
>TRBV2|NA|NA|TRBJ2-3
CASSVGDTQYF
TGTGCCAGCAGTGTGGGGGATACGCAGTATTTT
>TRBV6-5|many|NA|TRBJ1-2
CASSYSRNGNYGYTF
TGTGCCAGCAGTTACAGCAGAAACGGGAACTATGGCTACACCTTC
>TRBV29-1|few|NA|TRBJ2-7
CSATQGTYEQYF
TGCAGCGCCACACAGGGAACGTACGAGCAGTACTTC
>TRBV7-3|many|NA|TRBJ2-1
CASSLGLGTVGEQFF
TGTGCCAGCAGCTTAGGGCTAGGAACGGTTGGGGAGCAGTTCTTC
>TRBV2|NA|NA|TRBJ1-6
CASSEAQYSPLHF
TGTGCCAGCAGTGAAGCGCAGTACTCACCCCTCCACTTT
>TRBV5-1|many|NA|TRBJ2-2
CASSFALLGSGELFF
TGCGCCAGCAGCTTCGCGCTGCTGGGGTCCGGGGAGCTGTTTTTT
>TRBV20-1|many|NA|TRBJ2-5
CSAPRGTQYF
TGCAGTGCTCCTAGGGGGACCCAGTACTTC
>TRBV10-2|few|TRBD2|TRBJ2-1
CASSEAGGGNEQFF
TGCGCCAGCAGTGAGGCGGGGGGTGGCAATGAGCAGTTCTTC
>TRBV5-1|many|TRBD1|TRBJ1-1
CASSLRGQGTEAFF
TGCGCCAGCAGCTTGAGGGGGCAGGGGACTGAAGCTTTCTTT
>TRBV4-2|few|NA|TRBJ2-5
CASSQDSGRETQYF
TGTGCCAGCAGCCAAGACAGTGGACGGGAGACCCAGTACTTC
>TRBV15|few|NA|TRBJ1-1
CATSRDLVQGYTEAFF
TGTGCCACCAGCCGAGACCTCGTGCAGGGATACACTGAAGCTTTCTTT
>TRBV7-6|few|TRBD2|TRBJ2-1
CASGRAGPLGEQFF
TGTGCCAGCGGTAGAGCGGGACCCTTGGGAGAGCAGTTCTTC
>TRBV5-4|NA|NA|TRBJ2-5
CASSPQWDQETQYF
TGTGCCAGCAGCCCTCAGTGGGATCAAGAGACCCAGTACTTC
>TRBV5-5|NA|NA|TRBJ1-2
CASRPDSFYGYTF
TGTGCCAGCAGACCGGACAGCTTCTATGGCTACACCTTC
>TRBV5-1|NA|TRBD1|TRBJ2-3
CASSLGQGVGDTQYF
TGCGCCAGCAGCCTGGGACAGGGGGTGGGAGATACGCAGTATTTT
>TRBV12-3/TRBV12-4|many|TRBD2|TRBJ2-5
CASSGLVTETQYF
TGTGCCAGTTCGGGACTAGTAACGGAGACCCAGTACTTC